Listed below are T cell receptor beta chains from one sample, sequenced in a study of Ad26.COV2.S vaccination and SARS-CoV-2 variants. The assay was immunoSEQ multiplex PCR, and TCRdb's table has in-frame clones only and misses some. The top ten clones hold around 1.5% of a sample with hundreds of thousands of clones, roughly 90% of them seen once. Sequencing used peripheral blood, obtained in a trial of Ad26.COV2.S vaccine versus placebo. These receptor sequences come from a person aged 18-60 years who received the Ad26.COV2.S COVID-19 vaccine or a placebo. Each CDR3 is given with its conserved first and last residue. Fields, in order: D gene, V gene, clone size, J gene, CDR3 DNA, CDR3 protein. The D gene is left open where the match is weak. Only some rows state a clone size, as once, few, many or a class for expanded clones.

TRBD1	TRBV9	.	TRBJ2-7	TGTGCCAGCAGCCCCCGGACAGGGAGAGGTGATGAGCAGTACTTC	CASSPRTGRGDEQYF
TRBD1	TRBV7-9	.	TRBJ1-4	TGTGCCAGCAGCTTACAGGGGGCCGGGGCTAATGAAAAACTGTTTTTT	CASSLQGAGANEKLFF
TRBD1	TRBV5-4	.	TRBJ1-2	TGTGCCAGCAGCCTCGGACAGGCCCCAGGGAGCTATGGCTACACCTTC	CASSLGQAPGSYGYTF
TRBD1	TRBV9	.	TRBJ1-2	TGTGCCAGCCACCGTACAGGGGCTAACTATGGCTACACCTTC	CASHRTGANYGYTF
TRBD2	TRBV18	.	TRBJ2-5	TGTGCCAGCTCTCGAGCGGGACTTTTCCAAGAGACCCAGTACTTC	CASSRAGLFQETQYF
.	TRBV24-1	once	TRBJ1-5	TGTGCCACCAGTGATTCCCAATATCAGCCCCAGCATTTT	CATSDSQYQPQHF
.	TRBV19	.	TRBJ2-7	TGTGCCAGTAGTATAGTGGTCGGCCTAACCGAGCAGTACTTC	CASSIVVGLTEQYF
.	TRBV6-5	.	TRBJ2-5	TGTGCCAGCAGTTACTCCCGGAACCAAGAGACCCAGTACTTC	CASSYSRNQETQYF
TRBD2	TRBV6-1	.	TRBJ2-7	TGTGCCAGCAGTGAAGCTCCTAGCGGGAGCTCCTACGAGCAGTACTTC	CASSEAPSGSSYEQYF
TRBD2	TRBV5-4	.	TRBJ2-1	TGTGCCAGCACTACGGGAGCGGGAGAACTCAATGAGCAGTTCTTC	CASTTGAGELNEQFF
.	TRBV6-6	.	TRBJ2-7	TGTGCCAGCAAAGACCCGGAGGTGGTGAACGAGCAGTACTTC	CASKDPEVVNEQYF
.	TRBV6-6	many	TRBJ1-5	TGTGCCAGCAAAATGGGAGGAGTCGGCAATCAGCCCCAGCATTTT	CASKMGGVGNQPQHF
.	TRBV4-1	.	TRBJ1-2	TGCGCCAGCAGCCAAGATGGCGGCTCGTATGGCTACACCTTC	CASSQDGGSYGYTF
.	TRBV12-3/TRBV12-4	.	TRBJ2-7	TGTGCCAGCAGTTTCACATCCTACGAGCAGTACTTC	CASSFTSYEQYF
TRBD2	TRBV29-1	.	TRBJ2-1	TGCAGCGTTGGAGGGACCGGGAGGTCCTACAATGAGCAGTTCTTC	CSVGGTGRSYNEQFF
TRBD1	TRBV12-3/TRBV12-4	.	TRBJ1-1	TGTGCCAGCAGAACGACAGGGGGCGATGAAGCTTTCTTT	CASRTTGGDEAFF
.	TRBV10-3	once	TRBJ2-3	TGTGCCATCAGCACCGGAGGGCCAGTAAAGGATACGCAGTATTTT	CAISTGGPVKDTQYF
.	TRBV6-2/TRBV6-3	few	TRBJ1-2	TGTGCCAGCAGTTCCGGCACATACTATGGCTACACCTTC	CASSSGTYYGYTF
.	TRBV7-8	.	TRBJ2-4	TGTGCCAGCAGCCCCGATAGCCTAGGCAAAAACATTCAGTACTTC	CASSPDSLGKNIQYF
.	TRBV10-3	.	TRBJ2-2	TGTGCCATCACGGCCGACACCGGGGAGCTGTTTTTT	CAITADTGELFF
.	TRBV11-1	.	TRBJ2-5	TGTGCCAGCAGCTTAGAGGGCATAAAAGGGACCCAGTACTTC	CASSLEGIKGTQYF
TRBD2	TRBV27	.	TRBJ2-1	TGTGCCAGCAGTTTGGCTAGCGGGAGGACCTCATCATCCTCCTACAATGAGCAGTTCTTC	CASSLASGRTSSSSYNEQFF
.	TRBV2	.	TRBJ1-1	TGTGCCAGCAGTGAGCAGGGGAACACTGAAGCTTTCTTT	CASSEQGNTEAFF
.	TRBV7-2	.	TRBJ2-2	TGTGCCAGCAGCTCGGGCCCCGGGGGGGAGCTGTTTTTT	CASSSGPGGELFF
TRBD2	TRBV10-2	.	TRBJ2-3	TGCGCCAGCTTCCCTAGCGGGAGAGGAGGCACAGATACGCAGTATTTT	CASFPSGRGGTDTQYF
TRBD1	TRBV9	.	TRBJ2-7	TGTGCCAGCAGCGCGCGACAGGGTAACACCTACGAGCAGTACTTC	CASSARQGNTYEQYF
.	TRBV29-1	.	TRBJ1-5	TGCAGCGTTCAGTCGGATAGCAATCAGCCCCAGCATTTT	CSVQSDSNQPQHF
TRBD1	TRBV27	.	TRBJ1-2	TGTGCCAGCAGTTCGATAACAGGGGGCATCGAACTATGGGGCTACACCTTC	CASSSITGGIELWGYTF